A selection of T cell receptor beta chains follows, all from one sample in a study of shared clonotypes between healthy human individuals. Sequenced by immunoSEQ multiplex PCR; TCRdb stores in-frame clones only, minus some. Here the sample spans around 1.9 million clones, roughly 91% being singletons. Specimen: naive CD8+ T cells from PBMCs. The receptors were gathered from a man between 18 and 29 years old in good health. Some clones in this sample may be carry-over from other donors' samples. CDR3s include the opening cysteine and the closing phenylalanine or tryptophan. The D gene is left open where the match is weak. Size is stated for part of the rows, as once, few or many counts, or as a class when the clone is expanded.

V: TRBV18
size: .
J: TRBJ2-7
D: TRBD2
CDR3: CASSPSGAISYEQYF
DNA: TGTGCCAGCTCACCTAGCGGGGCCATCTCCTACGAGCAGTACTTC

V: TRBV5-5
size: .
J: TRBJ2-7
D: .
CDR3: CASSLSSGGYEQYF
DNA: TGTGCCAGCAGCTTATCAAGTGGGGGCTACGAGCAGTACTTC

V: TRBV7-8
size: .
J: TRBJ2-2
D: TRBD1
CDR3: CASSYDRGGVRELFF
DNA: TGTGCCAGCAGTTACGACAGGGGTGGAGTCCGGGAGCTGTTTTTT

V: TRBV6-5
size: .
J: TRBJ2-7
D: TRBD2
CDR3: CASSYAGEVYEQYF
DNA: TGTGCCAGCAGTTACGCGGGAGAGGTTTACGAGCAGTACTTC

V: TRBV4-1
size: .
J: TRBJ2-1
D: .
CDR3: CASSQGPSLNNEQFF
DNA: TGCGCCAGCAGCCAAGGCCCTAGTTTGAACAATGAGCAGTTCTTC

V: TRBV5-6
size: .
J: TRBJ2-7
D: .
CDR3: CASSLGGGSVQYF
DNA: TGTGCCAGCAGCTTGGGAGGGGGGAGCGTGCAGTACTTC

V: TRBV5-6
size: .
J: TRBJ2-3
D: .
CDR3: CASSLELVYDTDTQYF
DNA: TGTGCCAGCAGCTTGGAACTAGTCTATGACACAGATACGCAGTATTTT

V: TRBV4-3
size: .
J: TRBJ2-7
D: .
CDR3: CASSQEERWRGLDEQYF
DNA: TGCGCCAGCAGCCAAGAGGAAAGATGGAGGGGGCTCGACGAGCAGTACTTC

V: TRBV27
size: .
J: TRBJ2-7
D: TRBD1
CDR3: CASSSRGQGAWYEQYF
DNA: TGTGCCAGCAGTTCCCGGGGACAGGGGGCTTGGTACGAGCAGTACTTC

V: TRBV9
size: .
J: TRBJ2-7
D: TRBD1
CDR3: CASSPTDRVSSYEQYF
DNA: TGTGCCAGCAGCCCCACGGACAGGGTTAGCTCCTACGAGCAGTACTTC

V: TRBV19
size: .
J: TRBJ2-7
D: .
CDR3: CASSINRETRYEQYF
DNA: TGTGCCAGTAGTATCAACAGGGAAACCCGCTACGAGCAGTACTTC

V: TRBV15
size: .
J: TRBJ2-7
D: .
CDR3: CATSSPNSYEQYF
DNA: TGTGCCACCAGCAGCCCCAACTCCTACGAGCAGTACTTC

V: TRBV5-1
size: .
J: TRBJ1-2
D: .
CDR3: CASSLGRDYGYTF
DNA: TGCGCCAGCAGCTTGGGGCGTGATTATGGCTACACCTTC

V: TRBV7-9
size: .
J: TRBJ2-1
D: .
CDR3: CASSLSYWQFF
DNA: TGTGCCAGCAGCTTAAGCTACTGGCAGTTCTTC

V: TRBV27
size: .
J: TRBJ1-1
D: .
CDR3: CASSLIGGNTEAFF
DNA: TGTGCCAGCAGTTTAATAGGGGGGAACACTGAAGCTTTCTTT

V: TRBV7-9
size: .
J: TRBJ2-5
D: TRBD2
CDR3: CASRLAGRGETQYF
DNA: TGTGCCAGCAGACTAGCGGGCCGGGGAGAGACCCAGTACTTC

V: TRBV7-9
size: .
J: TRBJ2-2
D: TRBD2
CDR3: CASPSGSLTGELFF
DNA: TGTGCCAGCCCGAGCGGGAGCCTCACCGGGGAGCTGTTTTTT

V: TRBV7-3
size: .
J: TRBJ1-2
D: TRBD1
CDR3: CASSTEGARGYTF
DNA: TGTGCCAGCAGCACAGAGGGGGCGCGAGGCTACACCTTC

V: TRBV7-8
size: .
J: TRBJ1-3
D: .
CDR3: CASNSFSQVPSAGGNTIYF
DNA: TGTGCCAGCAACAGCTTCTCCCAGGTCCCCTCCGCTGGAGGAAACACCATATATTTT

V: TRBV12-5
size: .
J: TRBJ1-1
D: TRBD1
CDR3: CASGLVAPTGLANTEAFF
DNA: TGTGCTAGTGGTTTGGTAGCCCCGACAGGGCTTGCGAACACTGAAGCTTTCTTT

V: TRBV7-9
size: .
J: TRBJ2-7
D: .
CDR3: CASSLGTRLSEQYF
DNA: TGTGCCAGCAGCCTCGGGACACGCCTCAGCGAGCAGTACTTC

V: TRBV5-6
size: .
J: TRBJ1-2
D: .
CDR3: CASSSGQANYGYTF
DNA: TGTGCCAGCAGCTCGGGACAAGCTAACTATGGCTACACCTTC

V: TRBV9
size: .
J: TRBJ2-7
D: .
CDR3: CASSPRTGGTYEQYF
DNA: TGTGCCAGCAGCCCGAGAACAGGAGGAACCTACGAGCAGTACTTC

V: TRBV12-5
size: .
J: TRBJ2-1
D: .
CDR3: CASGLYGSSYNEQFF
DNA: TGTGCTAGTGGTTTGTACGGGAGCTCCTACAATGAGCAGTTCTTC

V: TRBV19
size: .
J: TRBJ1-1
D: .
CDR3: CASSLSAALNTEAFF
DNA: TGTGCCAGTAGTTTGTCGGCGGCCTTGAACACTGAAGCTTTCTTT

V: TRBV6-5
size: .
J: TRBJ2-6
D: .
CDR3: CASSKSGANVLTF
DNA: TGTGCCAGCAGTAAAAGTGGGGCCAACGTCCTGACTTTC

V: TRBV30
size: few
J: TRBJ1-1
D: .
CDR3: CAWSVGAVWTEAFF
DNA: TGTGCCTGGAGTGTGGGGGCAGTGTGGACTGAAGCTTTCTTT

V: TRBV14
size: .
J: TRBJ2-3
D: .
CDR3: CASSQEGRRGNTQYF
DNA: TGTGCCAGCAGCCAAGAAGGGAGAAGAGGGAATACGCAGTATTTT

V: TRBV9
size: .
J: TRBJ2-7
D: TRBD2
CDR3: CASSASGTSWDEQYF
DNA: TGTGCCAGCAGCGCATCCGGGACTAGCTGGGACGAGCAGTACTTC

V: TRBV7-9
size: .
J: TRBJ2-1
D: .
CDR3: CASSLVADYNEQFF
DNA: TGTGCCAGCAGCTTAGTTGCGGACTACAATGAGCAGTTCTTC

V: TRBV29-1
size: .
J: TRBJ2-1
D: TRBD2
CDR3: CSAVGMTSGTYNEQFF
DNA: TGCAGCGCCGTCGGCATGACTAGCGGGACGTACAATGAGCAGTTCTTC

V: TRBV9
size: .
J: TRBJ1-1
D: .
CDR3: CASSVQGNTEAFF
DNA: TGTGCCAGCAGCGTACAGGGCAACACTGAAGCTTTCTTT

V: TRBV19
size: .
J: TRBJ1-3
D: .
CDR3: CASGAGNTIYF
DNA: TGTGCCAGTGGAGCCGGAAACACCATATATTTT

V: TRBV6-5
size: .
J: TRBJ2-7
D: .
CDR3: CASSLQGLSSYEQYF
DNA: TGTGCCAGCAGTTTACAGGGATTGAGCTCCTACGAGCAGTACTTC

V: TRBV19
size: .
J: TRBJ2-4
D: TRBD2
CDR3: CASSIGGRGGKNIQYF
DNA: TGTGCCAGTAGTATCGGCGGGAGGGGGGGCAAAAACATTCAGTACTTC

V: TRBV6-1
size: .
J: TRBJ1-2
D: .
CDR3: CASRRDLDYGYTF
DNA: TGTGCCAGCAGAAGGGACCTAGACTATGGCTACACCTTC

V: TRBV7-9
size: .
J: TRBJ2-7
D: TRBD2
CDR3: CASSARTGLAGYEQYF
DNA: TGTGCCAGCAGCGCAAGAACGGGACTAGCGGGCTACGAGCAGTACTTC

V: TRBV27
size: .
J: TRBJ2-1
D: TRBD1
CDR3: CASRIHRDREDNEQFF
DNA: TGTGCCAGCAGGATACACCGGGACAGGGAGGACAATGAGCAGTTCTTC

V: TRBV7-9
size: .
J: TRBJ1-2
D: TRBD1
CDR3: CASYKWDREKGGYTF
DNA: TGTGCCAGCTATAAATGGGACAGGGAGAAGGGTGGCTACACCTTC

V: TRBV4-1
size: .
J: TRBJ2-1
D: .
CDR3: CASSALGDEQFF
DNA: TGCGCCAGCAGCGCACTAGGTGATGAGCAGTTCTTC

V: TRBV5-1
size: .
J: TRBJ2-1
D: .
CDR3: CASALRAFSYNEQFF
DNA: TGCGCCAGCGCTCTGAGGGCGTTCTCCTACAATGAGCAGTTCTTC

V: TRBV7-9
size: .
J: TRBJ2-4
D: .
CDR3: CASSPPTGPVAKNIQYF
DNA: TGTGCCAGCAGCCCGCCGACTGGGCCGGTAGCCAAAAACATTCAGTACTTC

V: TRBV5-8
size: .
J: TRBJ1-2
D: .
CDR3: CASNHRTGRYGYTF
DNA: TGTGCCAGCAACCATCGTACAGGGAGGTATGGCTACACCTTC

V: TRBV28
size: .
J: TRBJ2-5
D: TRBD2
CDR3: CASKNLAGSRETQYF
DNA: TGTGCCAGCAAAAACCTAGCGGGGTCGCGGGAGACCCAGTACTTC

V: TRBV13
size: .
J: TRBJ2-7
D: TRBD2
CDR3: CASSFTGLAGGQNPYEQYF
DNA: TGTGCCAGCAGCTTCACCGGACTAGCGGGAGGCCAAAACCCCTACGAGCAGTACTTC

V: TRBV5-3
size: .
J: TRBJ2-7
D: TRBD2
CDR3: CARSPTSGWAGEQYF
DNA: TGTGCCAGAAGCCCAACTAGCGGGTGGGCTGGGGAGCAGTACTTC

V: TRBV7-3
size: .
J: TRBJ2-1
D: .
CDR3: CASSLTGPSRYNEQFF
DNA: TGTGCCAGCAGCTTAACAGGACCAAGTCGCTACAATGAGCAGTTCTTC

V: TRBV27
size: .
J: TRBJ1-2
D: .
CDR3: CASSLSAIAASNYGYTF
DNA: TGTGCCAGCAGTTTATCGGCAATTGCCGCGTCAAACTATGGCTACACCTTC

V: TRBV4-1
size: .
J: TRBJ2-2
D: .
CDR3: CASREPLIAGELFF
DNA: TGCGCCAGCAGGGAGCCTCTCATAGCCGGGGAGCTGTTTTTT

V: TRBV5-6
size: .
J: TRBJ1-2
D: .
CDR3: CASSLEGTWYGYTF
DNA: TGTGCCAGCAGCTTGGAGGGGACGTGGTATGGCTACACCTTC

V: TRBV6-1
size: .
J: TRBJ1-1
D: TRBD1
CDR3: CATKTGLTEAFF
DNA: TGTGCCACCAAGACAGGGTTGACTGAAGCTTTCTTT

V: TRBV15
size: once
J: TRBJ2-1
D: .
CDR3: CATRPRAASYNEQFF
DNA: TGTGCCACCCGACCGAGGGCGGCATCCTACAATGAGCAGTTCTTC

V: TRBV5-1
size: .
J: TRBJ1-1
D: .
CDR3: CASSSKLRTADTEAFF
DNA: TGCGCCAGCAGCTCCAAGCTAAGGACAGCCGACACTGAAGCTTTCTTT

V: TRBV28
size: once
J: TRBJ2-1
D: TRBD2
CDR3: CASSLELAGKDEQFF
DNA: TGTGCCAGCAGTTTAGAACTAGCGGGTAAGGATGAGCAGTTCTTC

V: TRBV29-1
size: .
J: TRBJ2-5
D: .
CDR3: CSVASRTPTFAETQYF
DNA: TGCAGCGTCGCTTCGAGGACCCCAACTTTCGCGGAGACCCAGTACTTC